The T cell receptor beta chain under discussion was sequenced for a study of beta chain features in type 1 diabetes. Every bit of the isolated RNA underwent reverse transcription, so sequencing read expressed TCRB transcripts. Some clones are missing from TCRdb's copy, which holds only in-frame ones; the method was immunoSEQ multiplex PCR. The data contain hundreds of thousands of clones, around 28% of them singletons. Per germline, CDR1 SQVTM and CDR2 ANQGSEA. The CDR3 is made up of 15 amino acids. V dropped 6 bases and J dropped 3; count of bases not matched to a gene: 8. The sequenced sample was naive CD4+ T cells from blood. This chain joins TRBV29-1 and TRBJ2-1; TRBD2 matches 10 bases. The source is a man between 18 and 35 years old in good health. The CDR3 sequence: CSVLEVAGGYNEQFF. CDR3 in DNA: TGCAGCGTCCTAGAGGTAGCGGGAGGCTACAATGAGCAGTTCTTC.